Each of the 13 T cell receptor beta chains below was sequenced from the same sample in a study of cytomegalovirus exposure and HLA in healthy donors (dated by TCRdb to about 2017). Library generation was performed with the immunoSEQ multiplex PCR assay. A mixture of 60 forward primers for TCR Vbeta segments and 13 reverse primers for TCR Jbeta segments was used in the multiplex PCR. In TCRdb, the immuneACCESS table is reduced to in-frame sequences with V and J assigned. These tables do not hold every clone; where another copy was compared, an unresolved V gene accounts for under half, and the others remain unexplained. For this sample there are under 250,000 clones; approximately 78% appear just once. The ten top clones hold about 2.6% of the sample. Sequencing input: PBMCs. The source is a middle-aged woman in good health and CMV-seronegative.

V usage is TRBV19 and J usage is TRBJ2-7, with 9 bases fitting TRBD1. V trimming: 5 bases; J trimming: 3 bases; junction bases outside the gene matches: 8. The CDR3 is 15 residues long. Germline V gene lookup returns CDR1 LNHDA and CDR2 SQIVND (reference sequence). This CDR3 is CASSSGTGRNYEQYF. Written as DNA, the CDR3 is TGTGCCAGTAGTTCCGGGACAGGGCGGAACTACGAGCAGTACTTC. The entire variable domain, with the rest obtained from reference TRBV19 and TRBJ2-7, is as follows: DGGITQSPKYLFRKEGQNVTLSCEQNLNHDAMYWYRQDPGQGLRLIYYSQIVNDFQKGDIAEGYSVSREKKESFPLTVTSAQKNPTAFYLCASSSGTGRNYEQYFGPGTRLTVT.

The V and J genes are TRBV9 and TRBJ2-7, with 7 bases lining up with TRBD2. Trimming took 2 bases from V and 1 from J; bases not matched to a gene: 3. The germline V gene encodes CDR1 SGDLS and CDR2 YYNGEE. The CDR3 sequence is 14 residues long. The CDR3 bases are TGTGCCAGCAGCGTCCTAGCGGAGTCCTACGAGCAGTACTTC. It translates to CASSVLAESYEQYF.

V gene TRBV7-9 combines with J gene TRBJ2-5, with 7 bases that match TRBD1. J gave up 5 bases and V 5 bases, and 11 bases lay outside the gene matches. The CDR3 has 15 residues. Germline-derived CDR1 and CDR2 are SEHNR and FQNEAQ (reference sequence). The CDR3 sequence: CASSANRGRGETQYF. The DNA for the CDR3 is TGTGCCAGCAGCGCAAATAGGGGGCGAGGCGAGACCCAGTACTTC. Using reference TRBV7-9 and TRBJ2-5 for the parts outside the CDR3, the full variable domain is DTGVSQNPRHKITKRGQNVTFRCDPISEHNRLYWYRQTLGQGPEFLTYFQNEAQLEKSRLLSDRFSAERPKGSFSTLEIQRTEQGDSAMYLCASSANRGRGETQYFGPGTRLLVL.

The V call is TRBV19, the J call TRBJ1-1; tentative D call: TRBD1 (5 bases). V was trimmed by 7 bases and J by 5 bases, leaving 14 bases between them. This CDR3 comprises 13 residues. Germline CDR1 is LNHDA and CDR2 is SQIVND (reference sequence). The CDR3 sequence is CASTNRGGTEAFF. As DNA, the CDR3 is TGTGCCAGTACGAACCGGGGGGGAACTGAAGCTTTCTTT.

The chain uses TRBV7-8 and TRBJ1-1; D is undetermined. The CDR3 runs to 15 residues. Trimming pared 5 bases from V and 1 base from J, leaving 14 bases between. Germline values: CDR1 SGHVS, CDR2 FQNEAQ. The CDR3 sequence is CASSPGSFSNTEAFF. CDR3 in DNA: TGTGCCAGCAGCCCGGGTTCTTTCTCGAACACTGAAGCTTTCTTT. The full variable domain, in which reference TRBV7-8 and TRBJ1-1 provide the parts outside the CDR3, is GAGVSQSPRYKVAKRGQDVALRCDPISGHVSLFWYQQALGQGPEFLTYFQNEAQLDKSGLPSDRFFAERPEGSVSTLKIQRTQQEDSAVYLCASSPGSFSNTEAFFGQGTRLTVV.

V and J are TRBV7-2 and TRBJ2-4; 9 bases map to TRBD2. Germline V gene data show CDR1 as SGHTA and CDR2 as FQGNSA. V was pared by 4 bases and J by 8 bases, with 9 bases of the junction left unmatched. This CDR3 has 15 residues. This CDR3 is CASSSGTSFLDIQYF. The DNA for the CDR3 is TGTGCCAGCAGCTCTGGGACTAGCTTCTTGGACATTCAGTACTTC.

The chain employs TRBV7-9 and TRBJ1-1; D is uncertain. This CDR3 comprises 15 residues. Germline assignment: CDR1 SEHNR and CDR2 FQNEAQ (reference sequence). The V gene lost 4 bases and the J gene lost 3 bases, with 15 bases spanning the gap. CDR3 DNA: TGTGCCAGCAGCTACCCAATAGGAGAGGACACTGAAGCTTTCTTT. Translating gives CASSYPIGEDTEAFF.

CDR3 residues: CASSFRDRVYEQYF. CDR3 in DNA: TGTGCCAGCAGCTTTCGGGACAGGGTCTACGAGCAGTACTTC. This rearrangement joins TRBV5-4 to TRBJ2-7, with 9 bases lining up with TRBD1. CDR3 size: 14 residues. Germline V lookup: CDR1 SGHNT, CDR2 YYREEE (reference sequence). Unmatched junction bases numbered 3, after V lost 2 bases and J lost 3 bases.

The CDR3 DNA follows: TGCAGCGCGGGAGTGAATGAGCAGTTCTTC. Protein product: CSAGVNEQFF. The chain combines TRBV29-1 with TRBJ2-1, with a possible D match to TRBD2 (6 bases). Looked up from germline, CDR1 is SQVTM and CDR2 is ANQGSEA. The CDR3 contains 10 residues. V shed 7 bases and J shed 7 bases, with 8 bases lying between them.

The CDR3 region is CASSQADSQNSNQPQHF. The CDR3 nucleotides are TGCGCCAGCAGCCAAGCGGACAGTCAAAATAGCAATCAGCCCCAGCATTTT. The rearrangement joins TRBV4-1 to TRBJ1-5; a possible D gene is TRBD1 (6 bases). This CDR3 region has 17 residues. CDR1 and CDR2 from the germline V gene are MGHRA and YSYEKL. Trimming shortened V by 1 base and J by 0 bases, and 13 bases separated the two germline ends.

V gene TRBV4-2 combines with J gene TRBJ2-1; tentatively, D is TRBD1 (6 bases). The CDR3 sequence is 15 residues long. Germline assignment: CDR1 LGHNA and CDR2 YNFKEQ. The ends were cut back, 0 bases at V and 6 bases at J, with 12 bases in the middle. CDR3 amino acids: CASSQDTGYSNEQFF. CDR3 DNA sequence: TGTGCCAGCAGCCAAGATACAGGGTACAGCAATGAGCAGTTCTTC.

CDR3 sequence: CASSIGTGVYYEQYF. In nucleotides, the CDR3 is TGTGCCAGTAGTATAGGGACAGGGGTCTACTACGAGCAGTACTTC. The chain is built from TRBV19 and TRBJ2-7; 9 nucleotides line up with TRBD1. Looked up from germline, CDR1 is LNHDA and CDR2 is SQIVND (reference sequence). The V gene end was trimmed by 1 base and the J gene end by 3 bases; junction bases not matched to a gene: 4. The CDR3 has 15 amino acids.

The chain has TRBV9 and TRBJ2-1; D possibly corresponds to TRBD2 (6 bases). V was clipped by 4 bases and J by 6 bases, with 20 bases between them. Germline CDR1 reads SGDLS; CDR2 reads YYNGEE. This CDR3 is built from 16 residues. CDR3 amino acids: CASSSQVGLSTNEQFF. DNA for the CDR3: TGTGCCAGCAGCTCCCAGGTGGGACTGTCCACCAATGAGCAGTTCTTC.